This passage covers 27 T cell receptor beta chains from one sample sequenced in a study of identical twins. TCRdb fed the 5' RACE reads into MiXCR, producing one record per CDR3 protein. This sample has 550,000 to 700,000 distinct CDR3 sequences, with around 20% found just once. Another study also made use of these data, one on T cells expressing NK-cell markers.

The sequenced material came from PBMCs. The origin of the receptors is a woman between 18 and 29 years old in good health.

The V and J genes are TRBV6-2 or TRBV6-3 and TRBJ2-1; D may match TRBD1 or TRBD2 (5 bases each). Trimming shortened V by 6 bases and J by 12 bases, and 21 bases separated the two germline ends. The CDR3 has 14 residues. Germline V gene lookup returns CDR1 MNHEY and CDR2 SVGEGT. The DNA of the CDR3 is TGTGCCAGCAGATCCACCGGGACCCCACGGGGGCAGTTCTTC. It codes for CASRSTGTPRGQFF.

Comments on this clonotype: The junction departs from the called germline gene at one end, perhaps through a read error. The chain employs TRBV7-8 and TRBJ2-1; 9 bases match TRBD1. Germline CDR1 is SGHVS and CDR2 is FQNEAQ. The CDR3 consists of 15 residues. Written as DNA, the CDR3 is TGTGCCAGTACCGTTAACAGGGGGCGCTCAAATGGGCAGTTCTTC. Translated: CASTVNRGRSNGQFF. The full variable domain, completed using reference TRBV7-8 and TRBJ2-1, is GAGVSQSPRYKVAKRGQDVALRCDPISGHVSLFWYQQALGQGPEFLTYFQNEAQLDKSGLPSDRFFAERPEGSVSTLKIQRTQQEDSAVYLCASTVNRGRSNGQFFGPGTRLTVL.

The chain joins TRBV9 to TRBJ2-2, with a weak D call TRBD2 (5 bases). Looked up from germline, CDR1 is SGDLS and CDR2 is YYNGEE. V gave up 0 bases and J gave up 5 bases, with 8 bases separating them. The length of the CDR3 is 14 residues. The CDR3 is CASSVASGTGELFF. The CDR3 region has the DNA TGTGCCAGCAGCGTAGCGTCGGGAACCGGGGAGCTGTTTTTT.

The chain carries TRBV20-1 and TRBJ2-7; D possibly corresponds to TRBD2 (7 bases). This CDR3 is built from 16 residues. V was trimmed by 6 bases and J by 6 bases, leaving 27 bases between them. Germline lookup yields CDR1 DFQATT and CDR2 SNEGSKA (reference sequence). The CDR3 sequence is CSAGGGFRRGGGEQYF. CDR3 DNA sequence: TGCAGTGCAGGGGGGGGGTTTAGGAGAGGCGGCGGCGAGCAGTACTTC.

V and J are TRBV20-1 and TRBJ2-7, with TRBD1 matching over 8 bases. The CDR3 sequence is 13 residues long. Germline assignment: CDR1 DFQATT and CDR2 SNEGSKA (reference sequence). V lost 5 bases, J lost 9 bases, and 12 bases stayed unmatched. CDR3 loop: CSAQDRVTGAQYF. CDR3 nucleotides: TGCAGTGCTCAGGACAGGGTGACCGGTGCGCAGTACTTC.

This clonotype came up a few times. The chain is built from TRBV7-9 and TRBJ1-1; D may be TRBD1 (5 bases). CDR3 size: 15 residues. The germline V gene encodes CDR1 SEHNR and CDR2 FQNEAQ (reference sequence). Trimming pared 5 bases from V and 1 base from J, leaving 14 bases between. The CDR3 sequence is CASSPYLGPNTEAFF. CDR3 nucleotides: TGTGCCAGCAGCCCCTACTTGGGGCCGAACACTGAAGCTTTCTTT. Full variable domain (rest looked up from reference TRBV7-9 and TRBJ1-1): DTGVSQNPRHKITKRGQNVTFRCDPISEHNRLYWYRQTLGQGPEFLTYFQNEAQLEKSRLLSDRFSAERPKGSFSTLEIQRTEQGDSAMYLCASSPYLGPNTEAFFGQGTRLTVV.

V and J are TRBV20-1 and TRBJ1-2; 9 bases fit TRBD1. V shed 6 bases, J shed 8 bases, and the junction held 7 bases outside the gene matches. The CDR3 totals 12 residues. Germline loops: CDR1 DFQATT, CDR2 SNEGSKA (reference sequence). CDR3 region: CSAKQGAGGYTF. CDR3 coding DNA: TGCAGTGCCAAACAGGGGGCGGGGGGCTACACCTTC.

In DNA, the CDR3 is TGTGCCAGCAGTCCCCGGACCCACCCTTCGGAGCAGTACTTC. Its translation: CASSPRTHPSEQYF. This chain joins TRBV12-3 or TRBV12-4 and TRBJ2-7, with D unclear. V was pared by 5 bases and J by 7 bases, with 18 bases between. The CDR3 loop spans 14 amino acids.

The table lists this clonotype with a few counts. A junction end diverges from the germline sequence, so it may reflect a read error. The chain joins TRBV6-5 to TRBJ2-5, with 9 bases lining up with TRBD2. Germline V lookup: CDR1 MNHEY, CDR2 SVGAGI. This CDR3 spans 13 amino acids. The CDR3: CASSYSMGREGIF. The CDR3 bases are TGTGCCAGCAGTTACTCGATGGGGCGGGAGGGCATTTTC.

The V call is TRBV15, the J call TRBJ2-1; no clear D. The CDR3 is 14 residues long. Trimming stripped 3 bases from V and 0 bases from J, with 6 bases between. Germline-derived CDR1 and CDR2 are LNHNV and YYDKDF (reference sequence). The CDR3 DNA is TGTGCCACCAGCAGCGTTTACTCCTACAATGAGCAGTTCTTC. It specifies CATSSVYSYNEQFF. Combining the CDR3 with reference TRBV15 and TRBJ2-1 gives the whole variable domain DAMVIQNPRYQVTQFGKPVTLSCSQTLNHNVMYWYQQKSSQAPKLLFHYYDKDFNNEADTPDNFQSRRPNTSFCFLDIRSPGLGDTAMYLCATSSVYSYNEQFFGPGTRLTVL.

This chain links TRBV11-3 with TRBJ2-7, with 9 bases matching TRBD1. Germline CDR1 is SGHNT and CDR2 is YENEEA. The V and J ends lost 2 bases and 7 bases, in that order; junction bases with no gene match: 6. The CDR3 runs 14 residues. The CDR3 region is CASSLWGQGEEQYF. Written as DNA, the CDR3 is TGTGCCAGCAGCTTATGGGGACAGGGTGAGGAGCAGTACTTC.

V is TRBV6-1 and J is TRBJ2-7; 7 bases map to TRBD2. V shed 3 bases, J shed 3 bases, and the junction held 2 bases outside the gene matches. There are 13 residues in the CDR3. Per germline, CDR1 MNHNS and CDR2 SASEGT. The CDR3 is CASSDREGYEQYF. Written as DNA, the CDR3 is TGTGCCAGCAGTGACAGGGAGGGCTACGAGCAGTACTTC.

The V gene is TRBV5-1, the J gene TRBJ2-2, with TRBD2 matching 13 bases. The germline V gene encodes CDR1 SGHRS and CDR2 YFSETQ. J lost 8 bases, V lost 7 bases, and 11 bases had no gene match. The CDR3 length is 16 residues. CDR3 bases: TGCGCCAGCTCATCGCTTGGGACTAGCGGGGCGGGGGAGCTGTTTTTT. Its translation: CASSSLGTSGAGELFF.

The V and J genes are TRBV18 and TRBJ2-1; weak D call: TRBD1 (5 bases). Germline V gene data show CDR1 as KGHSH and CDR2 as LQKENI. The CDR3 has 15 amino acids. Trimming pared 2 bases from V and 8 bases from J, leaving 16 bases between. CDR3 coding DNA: TGTGCCAGCTCACCAATCGGACAACTGGGCGATGAGCAGTTCTTC. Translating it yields CASSPIGQLGDEQFF.

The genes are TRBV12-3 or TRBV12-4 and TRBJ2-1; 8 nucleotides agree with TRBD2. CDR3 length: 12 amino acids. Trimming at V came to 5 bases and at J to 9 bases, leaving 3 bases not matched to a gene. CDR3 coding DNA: TGTGCCAGCAGTCGGGAGGGCGGTGAGCAGTTCTTC. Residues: CASSREGGEQFF.

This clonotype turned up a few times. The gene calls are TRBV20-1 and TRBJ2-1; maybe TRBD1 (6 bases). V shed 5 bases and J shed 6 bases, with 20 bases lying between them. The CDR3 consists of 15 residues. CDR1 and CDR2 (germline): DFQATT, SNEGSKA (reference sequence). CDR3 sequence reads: CSAFPGHRVRNEQFF. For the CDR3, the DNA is TGCAGTGCTTTCCCGGGACACCGGGTCCGCAATGAGCAGTTCTTC.

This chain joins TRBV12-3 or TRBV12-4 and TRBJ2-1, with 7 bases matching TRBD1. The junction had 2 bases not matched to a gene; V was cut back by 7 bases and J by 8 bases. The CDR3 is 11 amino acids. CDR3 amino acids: CASTRGHEQFF. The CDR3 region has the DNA TGTGCCAGCACTAGGGGGCATGAGCAGTTCTTC.

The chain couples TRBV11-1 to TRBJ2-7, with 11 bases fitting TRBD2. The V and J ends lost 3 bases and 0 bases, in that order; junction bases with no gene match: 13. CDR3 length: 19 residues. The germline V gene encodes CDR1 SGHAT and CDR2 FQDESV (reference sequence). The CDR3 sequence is CASSFGSLAGGVSSYEQYF. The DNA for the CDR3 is TGTGCCAGCAGCTTCGGATCCCTAGCGGGGGGCGTGAGCTCCTACGAGCAGTACTTC.

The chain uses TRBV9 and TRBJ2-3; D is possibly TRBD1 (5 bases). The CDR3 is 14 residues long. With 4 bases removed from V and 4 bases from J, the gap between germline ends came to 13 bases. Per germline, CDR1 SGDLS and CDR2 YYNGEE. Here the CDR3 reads CASSWGGTSDTQYF. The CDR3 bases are TGTGCCAGCAGCTGGGGCGGAACTTCAGATACGCAGTATTTT.

The CDR3 region is CASRGEQGTQYF. For the CDR3, the DNA is TGTGCCAGCAGGGGGGAGCAGGGTACGCAGTATTTT. This chain joins TRBV12-3 or TRBV12-4 and TRBJ2-3; the D gene could be TRBD1 or TRBD2 (5 bases each). This CDR3 region has 12 residues. V lost 6 bases and J 8 bases, leaving 12 bases between the germline ends.

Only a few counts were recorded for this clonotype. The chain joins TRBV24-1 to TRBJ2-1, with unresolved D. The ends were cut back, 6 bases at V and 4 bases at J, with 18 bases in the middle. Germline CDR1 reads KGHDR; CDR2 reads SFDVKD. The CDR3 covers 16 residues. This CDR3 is CATSSSEPRTYNEQFF. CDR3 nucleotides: TGTGCCACCAGTTCTTCTGAGCCTCGTACATACAATGAGCAGTTCTTC.

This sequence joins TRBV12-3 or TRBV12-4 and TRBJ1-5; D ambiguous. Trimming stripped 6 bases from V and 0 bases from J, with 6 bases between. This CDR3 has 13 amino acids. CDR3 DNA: TGTGCCAGCAGAGAGAATAGCAATCAGCCCCAGCATTTT. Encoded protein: CASRENSNQPQHF.

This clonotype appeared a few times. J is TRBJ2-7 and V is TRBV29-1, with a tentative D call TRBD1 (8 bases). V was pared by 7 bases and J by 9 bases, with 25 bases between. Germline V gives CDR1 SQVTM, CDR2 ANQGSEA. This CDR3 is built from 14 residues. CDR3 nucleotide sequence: TGCAGCGCCAGGGAGGGGACAGGAGGGGACTGGCAGTACTTC. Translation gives CSAREGTGGDWQYF.

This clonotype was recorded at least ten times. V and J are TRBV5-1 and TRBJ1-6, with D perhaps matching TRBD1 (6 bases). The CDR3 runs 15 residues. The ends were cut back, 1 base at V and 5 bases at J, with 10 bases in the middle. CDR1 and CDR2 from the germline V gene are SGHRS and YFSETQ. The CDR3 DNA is TGCGCCAGCAGCTTGAGGACAGATAATAATTCACCCCTCCACTTT. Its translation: CASSLRTDNNSPLHF.

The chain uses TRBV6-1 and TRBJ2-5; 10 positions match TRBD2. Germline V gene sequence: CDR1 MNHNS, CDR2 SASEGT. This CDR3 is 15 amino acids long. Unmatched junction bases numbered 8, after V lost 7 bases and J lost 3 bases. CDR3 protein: CASKDSGGPEETQYF. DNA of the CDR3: TGTGCCAGCAAAGATAGCGGGGGGCCGGAAGAGACCCAGTACTTC.

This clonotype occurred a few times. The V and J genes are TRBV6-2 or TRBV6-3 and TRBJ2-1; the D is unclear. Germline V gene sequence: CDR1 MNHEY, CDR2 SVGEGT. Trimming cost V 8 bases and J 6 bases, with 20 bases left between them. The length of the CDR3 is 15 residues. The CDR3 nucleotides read TGTGCCAGCTTATTAAGCCCCTATAGGGTCAATGAGCAGTTCTTC. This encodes CASLLSPYRVNEQFF.

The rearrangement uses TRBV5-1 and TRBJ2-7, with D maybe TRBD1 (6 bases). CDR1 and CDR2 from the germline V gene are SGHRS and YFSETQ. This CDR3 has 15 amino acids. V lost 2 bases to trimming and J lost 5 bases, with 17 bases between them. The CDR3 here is CASSLTGWVQDEQYF. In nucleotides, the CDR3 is TGCGCCAGCAGCTTAACAGGGTGGGTTCAGGACGAGCAGTACTTC.